Ten or more counts support the clone carrying this T cell receptor beta chain. Its antigen is unknown. The second PCR ran about 6 to 12 cycles with a sample-barcoded 5' primer and J-beta primers. A template-switch adaptor that had 12 random nucleotides put a tag on each cDNA molecule. One entry per CDR3 protein, called by TCRdb with MiXCR from the 5' RACE reads. Among hundreds of thousands of distinct CDR3 sequences listed, under 25% were seen once. The donors, all healthy, were Caucasians living in Russia, aged roughly 6 to 90. Deletions cut 6 bases from V and 1 base from J, with 9 bases between. Germline values: CDR1 MNHEY, CDR2 SVGAGI. The length of the CDR3 is 13 residues. The data derive from a study of blood T cells in healthy people across ages. Broader study findings: Per-million-T-cell TCR beta diversity fell roughly linearly with age. Donors of long life had a larger count of naive CD4+ cells and greater diversity than aged donors.

V and J are TRBV6-5 and TRBJ2-5, with D possibly being TRBD2 (6 bases). The sample was blood. The sequence derives from an older man in good health. The CDR3 here is CASSRTIQETQYF. The CDR3 DNA reads TGTGCCAGCAGCAGGACTATCCAAGAGACCCAGTACTTC.